This is a list of T cell receptor beta chains from one sample in a study of coeliac disease. Clones were sequenced by immunoSEQ multiplex PCR, and TCRdb holds only the in-frame ones, with some missing. The sample carries 850 to 1,200 clones, roughly 53% recorded once. Material: intraepithelial lymphocytes from the gut. The receptors were gathered from a man aged 70-80 years without celiac disease. CDR3s include the opening cysteine and the closing phenylalanine or tryptophan. Fields, in order: clone size, D gene, V gene, J gene, CDR3 protein, CDR3 DNA. The D gene is left open where the match is weak. Size is stated for part of the rows, as once, few or many counts, or as a class when the clone is expanded.

.	.	TRBV27	TRBJ1-1	CASSLGVATEAFF	TGTGCCAGCAGCCTAGGGGTTGCCACTGAAGCTTTCTTT
.	TRBD1	TRBV11-2	TRBJ2-3	CASSVTGTGRDTQYF	TGTGCCAGCAGCGTTACCGGGACAGGGAGAGATACGCAGTATTTT
.	.	TRBV6-1	TRBJ2-7	CASTEEGWAYEQYF	TGTGCCAGCACCGAAGAGGGTTGGGCCTACGAGCAGTACTTC
.	.	TRBV11-3	TRBJ2-1	CASSFGRNEQFF	TGTGCCAGCAGCTTTGGCCGAAATGAGCAGTTCTTC
once	.	TRBV15	TRBJ2-5	CATSRVQGTQYF	TGTGCCACCAGCAGGGTGCAGGGGACCCAGTACTTC
once	TRBD2	TRBV19	TRBJ2-1	CASSIGLADVYNEQFF	TGTGCCAGTAGTATAGGACTAGCGGATGTTTACAATGAGCAGTTCTTC
.	.	TRBV23-1	TRBJ1-5	CASNAAGLIYSNQPQHF	TGCGCCAGCAATGCAGCCGGGTTAATTTATAGCAATCAGCCCCAGCATTTT
few	.	TRBV6-5	TRBJ1-2	CASREQTANYGYTF	TGTGCCAGCAGAGAACAGACAGCAAACTATGGCTACACCTTC
large	.	TRBV27	TRBJ1-2	CASSYQPDNSYGYTF	TGTGCCAGCAGTTATCAACCGGACAACTCCTATGGCTACACCTTC
.	.	TRBV7-2	TRBJ1-2	CASSFRGGVGYTF	TGTGCCAGCAGCTTCCGTGGGGGGGTCGGCTACACCTTC
.	.	TRBV5-1	TRBJ1-1	CASSRRSRAGTHMNTEAFF	TGCGCCAGCAGCCGGAGGTCCCGGGCAGGTACCCATATGAACACTGAAGCTTTCTTT
.	TRBD2	TRBV28	TRBJ2-3	CASSSQTPSGGISTDTQYF	TGTGCCAGCAGTTCACAAACCCCTAGCGGGGGGATTAGCACAGATACGCAGTATTTT
.	TRBD1	TRBV19	TRBJ2-2	CASNDRVGELFF	TGTGCCAGTAACGACAGGGTCGGGGAGCTGTTTTTT
.	.	TRBV28	TRBJ2-5	CASSMRGRVQETQYF	TGTGCCAGCAGCATGCGGGGTAGGGTACAAGAGACCCAGTACTTC
.	.	TRBV4-1	TRBJ1-1	CASTGPGPNTEAFF	TGCGCCAGCACCGGTCCAGGGCCGAACACTGAAGCTTTCTTT
once	.	TRBV27	TRBJ2-5	CASSLVFQETQYF	TGTGCCAGCAGTTTAGTATTCCAAGAGACCCAGTACTTC
.	TRBD2	TRBV9	TRBJ2-5	CASSFSRGGDLETQYF	TGTGCCAGCAGCTTCTCCCGGGGGGGGGACTTGGAGACCCAGTACTTC
.	TRBD1	TRBV25-1	TRBJ1-6	CASSEWDRYNSPLHF	TGTGCCAGCAGTGAATGGGACAGATATAATTCCCCCCTCCACTTT
once	TRBD2	TRBV9	TRBJ2-1	CASSEPPSGLYNEQFF	TGTGCCAGCAGCGAACCTCCTAGCGGCCTCTACAATGAGCAGTTCTTC
few	TRBD1	TRBV6-4	TRBJ1-1	CASSDPETGGNTEAFF	TGTGCCAGCAGTGACCCCGAGACAGGGGGGAACACTGAAGCTTTCTTT
.	.	TRBV28	TRBJ2-7	CASTRGGAGLEQYF	TGTGCCAGCACGAGAGGGGGGGCGGGCCTAGAGCAGTACTTC
.	.	TRBV6-5	TRBJ1-1	CASSYEGGTEAFF	TGTGCCAGCAGTTACGAAGGGGGCACTGAAGCTTTCTTT
.	.	TRBV5-4	TRBJ1-2	CASSFRREGGGYTF	TGTGCCAGCAGCTTTCGACGGGAGGGGGGCGGCTACACCTTC
.	TRBD1	TRBV4-1	TRBJ1-1	CASSDPGQGNTEAFF	TGCGCCAGCAGCGACCCGGGACAGGGGAACACTGAAGCTTTCTTT
.	.	TRBV7-2	TRBJ2-1	CASSLAPRSVNEQFF	TGTGCCAGCAGCTTAGCGCCCCGGAGTGTAAATGAGCAGTTCTTC
.	.	TRBV5-4	TRBJ2-3	CASSLVGGVSTDTQYF	TGTGCCAGCAGCTTGGTGGGCGGGGTTAGCACAGATACGCAGTATTTT
.	.	TRBV10-3	TRBJ2-3	CAIAAGRSTDTQYF	TGTGCCATCGCGGCGGGAAGGAGCACAGATACGCAGTATTTT
.	.	TRBV2	TRBJ1-2	CASSLMDRPYGYTF	TGTGCCAGCAGTTTAATGGACAGACCTTATGGCTACACCTTC
.	TRBD1	TRBV6-1	TRBJ2-1	CASSELRTGYNEQFF	TGTGCCAGCAGTGAACTTAGGACAGGCTACAATGAGCAGTTCTTC
few	TRBD1	TRBV5-6	TRBJ1-1	CASSFWTGGRYTEAFF	TGTGCCAGCAGCTTCTGGACAGGGGGTAGGTACACTGAAGCTTTCTTT
few	TRBD2	TRBV13	TRBJ2-2	CASSLFSGGLFF	TGTGCCAGCAGCTTATTTAGCGGGGGGCTGTTTTTT
.	.	TRBV18	TRBJ1-1	CASSPPESPNTEAFF	TGTGCCAGCTCACCACCAGAAAGCCCAAACACTGAAGCTTTCTTT
.	TRBD2	TRBV7-3	TRBJ2-5	CASSWGLAGAQYF	TGTGCCAGCAGCTGGGGACTAGCGGGGGCCCAGTACTTC
few	.	TRBV29-1	TRBJ2-3	CSVERGGPTDTQYF	TGCAGCGTTGAAAGGGGCGGCCCCACAGATACGCAGTATTTT
few	TRBD2	TRBV7-9	TRBJ2-3	CASSSSGGAGGTDTQYF	TGTGCCAGCAGCTCTAGCGGGGGGGCTGGAGGCACAGATACGCAGTATTTT
.	TRBD2	TRBV28	TRBJ2-1	CASSTIAGGSLYNEQFF	TGTGCCAGCAGTACCATAGCGGGGGGATCCCTATACAATGAGCAGTTCTTC
.	.	TRBV5-4	TRBJ1-1	CASSIVRGAGTEAFF	TGTGCCAGCAGCATCGTGCGGGGGGCTGGCACTGAAGCTTTCTTT
few	TRBD2	TRBV9	TRBJ2-2	CASRETSGGPDRELFF	TGTGCCAGCAGAGAAACTAGCGGGGGGCCAGACAGGGAGCTGTTTTTT
.	TRBD1	TRBV18	TRBJ2-2	CASSPGSTGAAGELFF	TGTGCCAGCTCACCCGGATCGACAGGGGCGGCCGGGGAGCTGTTTTTT
.	.	TRBV14	TRBJ2-7	CASSQERYFQGPDEQYF	TGTGCCAGCAGCCAAGAAAGATACTTCCAGGGTCCGGACGAGCAGTACTTC
.	.	TRBV11-2	TRBJ2-3	CASSSATTDTQYF	TGTGCCAGCAGCAGTGCGACAACAGATACGCAGTATTTT
.	.	TRBV5-1	TRBJ2-1	CASSSGVINSYNEQFF	TGCGCCAGCAGCTCGGGTGTCATCAACTCCTACAATGAGCAGTTCTTC
.	TRBD1	TRBV5-1	TRBJ2-5	CASSTQTGEETQYF	TGCGCCAGCAGCACACAAACAGGGGAGGAGACCCAGTACTTC
once	.	TRBV4-1	TRBJ1-2	CASSQRGGGDYGYTF	TGCGCCAGCAGTCAGCGTGGGGGGGGCGACTATGGCTACACCTTC
.	TRBD2	TRBV13	TRBJ2-3	CASSLVAGGGTDTQYF	TGTGCCAGCAGCTTAGTTGCGGGGGGGGGCACAGATACGCAGTATTTT
large	.	TRBV6-5	TRBJ1-5	CASSYTADQPQHF	TGTGCCAGCAGTTATACAGCAGATCAGCCCCAGCATTTT
.	.	TRBV9	TRBJ2-3	CASSPRQWGTSSTDTQYF	TGTGCCAGCAGCCCAAGACAGTGGGGGACATCTAGCACAGATACGCAGTATTTT
.	TRBD2	TRBV19	TRBJ2-1	CASSGTGGSSPQFF	TGTGCCAGTAGCGGGACGGGGGGGTCGTCACCTCAGTTCTTC
.	.	TRBV28	TRBJ1-3	CASSLQAGSRGNTIYF	TGTGCCAGCAGTTTGCAGGCAGGGTCGAGGGGAAACACCATATATTTT
few	.	TRBV2	TRBJ1-4	CASRVTGTNEKLFF	TGTGCCAGCCGGGTCACGGGGACTAATGAAAAACTGTTTTTT
.	TRBD2	TRBV9	TRBJ2-3	CASSVVPGGLADTQYF	TGTGCCAGCAGCGTAGTCCCCGGGGGGTTGGCGGATACGCAGTATTTT
few	.	TRBV7-8	TRBJ1-5	CASCRTVSQPQHF	TGTGCCAGCTGTCGGACAGTCAGTCAGCCCCAGCATTTT
.	TRBD2	TRBV4-1	TRBJ2-3	CASSQGTSGFTDTQYF	TGCGCCAGCAGCCAAGGGACTAGCGGCTTCACAGATACGCAGTATTTT
large	TRBD1	TRBV7-9	TRBJ1-1	CATRTGLSEAFF	TGTGCCACCAGGACAGGTCTTTCTGAAGCTTTCTTT
few	TRBD2	TRBV4-1	TRBJ2-3	CASSQFSGGAKDTQYF	TGCGCCAGCAGCCAATTCAGCGGGGGGGCCAAAGATACGCAGTATTTT
.	.	TRBV10-3	TRBJ2-1	CAISDSGNEQFF	TGTGCCATCAGTGATTCCGGCAATGAGCAGTTCTTC
.	.	TRBV14	TRBJ1-2	CASSQVGVYGYTF	TGTGCCAGCAGCCAAGTCGGGGTCTATGGCTACACCTTC
few	.	TRBV28	TRBJ1-5	CASRGAYSNQPQHF	TGTGCCAGCAGAGGGGCATATAGCAATCAGCCCCAGCATTTT
once	TRBD2	TRBV6-5	TRBJ2-1	CASSYSTSGGANEQFF	TGTGCCAGCAGTTACTCGACTAGCGGGGGGGCAAATGAGCAGTTCTTC
.	.	TRBV4-2	TRBJ2-7	CASSQDGGGPF	TGTGCCAGCAGCCAAGACGGCGGGGGCCCCTTC